This T cell receptor beta chain was captured in a study of blood T cells in healthy people across ages. The CDR3 sequence is 13 residues long. Germline loops: CDR1 SEHNR, CDR2 FQNEAQ (reference sequence). Trimming removed 3 bases from V and 8 bases from J, with 13 bases in between. Primed by a sample-barcoded 5' primer and a J-beta primer mix, a second PCR proceeded for about 7 to 11 cycles. MiXCR, applied by TCRdb to the 5' RACE reads, yields one record per CDR3 protein. Of about 840,000 distinct CDR3 sequences in the sample, 25% to 30% were seen once. This clonotype was recorded a few times. These data are also associated with another study on T cells of mothers and their children. That work states: The donors comprised more than five children and their three healthy Caucasian mothers. The whole RNA yield was converted to cDNA, approximately 1.6 ug per 15 ul. Sequencing got over 9 million TCR beta CDR3 reads from each mother and a few million from each child.

V is TRBV7-9 and J is TRBJ1-2; D is uncertain. The receptor was derived from a woman aged 40 to 50 in good health. The sequenced sample was blood. CDR3 DNA sequence: TGTGCCAGCAGCTTCTCGGGGAGCGGCGGCTACACCTTC. Translating gives CASSFSGSGGYTF.